Here is one TCR beta chain with its context. The V and J ends lost 7 bases and 8 bases respectively, with 15 bases between them. Germline values: CDR1 SQVTM, CDR2 ANQGSEA. The CDR3 has 12 residues. As processed by the authors: It was from reference gene primer amplification that nucleated cell counts were estimated. Sequencing was performed with immunoSEQ multiplex PCR; in TCRdb, only in-frame clones are kept and a portion is missing. V, J and clone size are those of that table, while D and trimming were read from the DNA. This sample has 120,000 to 150,000 clones, with roughly 88% found just once. This record belongs to a study of blood T cell repertoires in COVID-19. Study-level background: Both acute and convalescent COVID-19 samples were obtained from the United States, Italy and Spain. PBMCs, B-cell-depleted T cells, or T cells were the source of the cDNA or gDNA that made up the material.

This rearrangement joins TRBV29-1 to TRBJ2-1, with D possibly being TRBD2 (5 bases). The specimen sequenced was peripheral blood. The sequence came from a woman aged 50 to 65 in a cohort sampled during active or convalescent COVID-19. The CDR3 nucleotides are TGCAGCGCCCTCATCCTCGGGGATGAGCAGTTCTTC. Translated: CSALILGDEQFF.